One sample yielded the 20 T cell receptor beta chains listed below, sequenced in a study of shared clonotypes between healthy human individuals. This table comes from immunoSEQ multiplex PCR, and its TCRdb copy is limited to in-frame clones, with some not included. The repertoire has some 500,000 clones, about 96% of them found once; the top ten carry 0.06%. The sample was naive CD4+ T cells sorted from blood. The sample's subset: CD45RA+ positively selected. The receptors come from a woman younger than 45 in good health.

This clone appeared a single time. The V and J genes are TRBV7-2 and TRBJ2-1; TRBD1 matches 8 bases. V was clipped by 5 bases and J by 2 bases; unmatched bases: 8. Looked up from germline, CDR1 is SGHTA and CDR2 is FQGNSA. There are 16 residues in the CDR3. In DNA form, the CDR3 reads TGTGCCAGCAGCACCCGACAGGGGTTCCCCTACAATGAGCAGTTCTTC. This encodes CASSTRQGFPYNEQFF.

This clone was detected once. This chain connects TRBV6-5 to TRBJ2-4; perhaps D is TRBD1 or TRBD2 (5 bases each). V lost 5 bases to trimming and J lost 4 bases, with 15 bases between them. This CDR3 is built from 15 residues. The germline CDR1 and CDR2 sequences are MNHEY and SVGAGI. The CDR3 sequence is CASSPGTVEKNIQYF. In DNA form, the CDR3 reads TGTGCCAGCAGTCCCGGGACGGTAGAAAAAAACATTCAGTACTTC.

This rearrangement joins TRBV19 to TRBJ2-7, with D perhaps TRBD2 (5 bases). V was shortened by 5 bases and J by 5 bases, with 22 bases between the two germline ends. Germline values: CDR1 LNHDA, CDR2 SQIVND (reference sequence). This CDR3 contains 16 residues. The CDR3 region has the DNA TGTGCCAGTAGTCCGACCCCTACCCCGGGAAGGAACGAGCAGTACTTC. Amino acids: CASSPTPTPGRNEQYF.

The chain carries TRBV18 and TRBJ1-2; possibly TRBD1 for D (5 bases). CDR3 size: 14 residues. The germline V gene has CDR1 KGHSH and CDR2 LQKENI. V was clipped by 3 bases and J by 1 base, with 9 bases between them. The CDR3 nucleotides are TGTGCCAGCTCACCCCTGACAGATAACTATGGCTACACCTTC. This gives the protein CASSPLTDNYGYTF.

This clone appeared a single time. For the CDR3, the DNA is TGTGCCAGCAGTTTCAGCGGGGGGGCACTCACTGAAGCTTTCTTT. Its translation is CASSFSGGALTEAFF. This chain links TRBV7-9 with TRBJ1-1; D is possibly TRBD1 (6 bases). The germline V gene encodes CDR1 SEHNR and CDR2 FQNEAQ (reference sequence). The CDR3 length is 15 residues. Deletions cut 6 bases from V and 4 bases from J, with 18 bases between. Full variable domain (rest looked up from reference TRBV7-9 and TRBJ1-1): DTGVSQNPRHKITKRGQNVTFRCDPISEHNRLYWYRQTLGQGPEFLTYFQNEAQLEKSRLLSDRFSAERPKGSFSTLEIQRTEQGDSAMYLCASSFSGGALTEAFFGQGTRLTVV.

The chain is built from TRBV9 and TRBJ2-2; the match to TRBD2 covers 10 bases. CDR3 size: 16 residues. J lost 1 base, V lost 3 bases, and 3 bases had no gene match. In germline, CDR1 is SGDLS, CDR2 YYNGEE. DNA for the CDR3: TGTGCCAGCAGCGATTGGACTAGCGGGAACACCGGGGAGCTGTTTTTT. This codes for CASSDWTSGNTGELFF.

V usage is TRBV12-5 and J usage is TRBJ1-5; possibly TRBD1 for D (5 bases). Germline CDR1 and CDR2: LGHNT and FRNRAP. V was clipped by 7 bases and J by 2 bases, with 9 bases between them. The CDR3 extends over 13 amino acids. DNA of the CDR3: TGTGCTAGTGCCATACAGGGCAATCAGCCCCAGCATTTT. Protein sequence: CASAIQGNQPQHF.

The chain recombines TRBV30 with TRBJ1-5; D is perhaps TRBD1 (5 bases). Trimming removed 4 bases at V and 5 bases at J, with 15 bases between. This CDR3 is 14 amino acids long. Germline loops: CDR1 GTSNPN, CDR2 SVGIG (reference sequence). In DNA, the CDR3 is TGTGCCTGGAATCTTGTAGGGGAGGATCAGCCCCAGCATTTT. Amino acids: CAWNLVGEDQPQHF.

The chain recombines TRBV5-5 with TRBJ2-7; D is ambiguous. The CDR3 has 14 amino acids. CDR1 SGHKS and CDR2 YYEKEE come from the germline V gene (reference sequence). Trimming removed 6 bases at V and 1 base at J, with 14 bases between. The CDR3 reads CASIRSYRSYEQYF. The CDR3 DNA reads TGTGCCAGCATTCGGAGCTATCGGTCCTACGAGCAGTACTTC.

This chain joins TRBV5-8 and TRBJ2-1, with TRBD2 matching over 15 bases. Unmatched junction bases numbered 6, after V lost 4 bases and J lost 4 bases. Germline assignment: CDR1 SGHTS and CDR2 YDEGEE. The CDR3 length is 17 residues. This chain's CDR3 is CASSPWTSGRVYNEQFF. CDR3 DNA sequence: TGTGCCAGCAGCCCGTGGACTAGCGGGAGGGTTTACAATGAGCAGTTCTTC.

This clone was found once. CDR3 region: CASSMPGLPLEQYF. The CDR3 nucleotides are TGTGCCAGCAGTATGCCGGGACTCCCGCTCGAGCAGTACTTC. This rearrangement joins TRBV28 to TRBJ2-7; possibly TRBD2 for D (6 bases). Trimming took off 5 bases at V and 6 bases at J, with 17 bases between the two ends. This CDR3 comprises 14 residues. Germline assignment: CDR1 MDHEN and CDR2 SYDVKM.

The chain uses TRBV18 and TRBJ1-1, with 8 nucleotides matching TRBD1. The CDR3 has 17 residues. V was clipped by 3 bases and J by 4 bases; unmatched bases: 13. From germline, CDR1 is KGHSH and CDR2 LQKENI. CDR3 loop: CASSPLSADRGGTEAFF. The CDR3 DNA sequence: TGTGCCAGCTCACCGTTATCAGCAGACAGGGGAGGCACTGAAGCTTTCTTT.

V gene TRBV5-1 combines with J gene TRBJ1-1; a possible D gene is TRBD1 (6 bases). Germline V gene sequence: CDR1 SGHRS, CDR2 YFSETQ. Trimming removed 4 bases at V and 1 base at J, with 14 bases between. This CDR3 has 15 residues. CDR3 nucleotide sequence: TGCGCCAGCAGCGAGGGTGGGGGCAGGAACACTGAAGCTTTCTTT. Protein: CASSEGGGRNTEAFF.

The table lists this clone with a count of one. DNA for the CDR3: TGTGCCAGTAAAAGCTTAGTGAAAACCTACGAGCAGTACTTC. The encoded protein is CASKSLVKTYEQYF. The V gene is TRBV28, the J gene TRBJ2-7, with D unresolved. Per the germline V gene, CDR1 is MDHEN and CDR2 is SYDVKM. The length of the CDR3 is 14 residues. Deletions cut 9 bases from V and 2 bases from J, with 17 bases between.

The DNA of the CDR3 is TGTGCCAGCCCGAATGAAAACATGAACACTGAAGCTTTCTTT. This sequence encodes CASPNENMNTEAFF. V gene TRBV7-9 combines with J gene TRBJ1-1, with no clear D. CDR1 SEHNR and CDR2 FQNEAQ come from the germline V gene (reference sequence). V lost 8 bases and J lost 0, with 13 bases in between. The length of the CDR3 is 14 residues.

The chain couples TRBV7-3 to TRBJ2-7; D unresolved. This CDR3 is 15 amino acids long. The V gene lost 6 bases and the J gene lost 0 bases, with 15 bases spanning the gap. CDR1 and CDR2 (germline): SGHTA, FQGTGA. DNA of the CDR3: TGTGCCAGCAGTCAGTTGGGTGGCTCCTCCTACGAGCAGTACTTC. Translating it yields CASSQLGGSSYEQYF.

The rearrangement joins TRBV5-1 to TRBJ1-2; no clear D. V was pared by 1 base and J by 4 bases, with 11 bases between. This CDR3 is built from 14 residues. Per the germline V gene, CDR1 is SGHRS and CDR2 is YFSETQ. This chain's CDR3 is CASSLNGRTYGYTF. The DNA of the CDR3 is TGCGCCAGCAGCTTGAATGGCAGAACCTATGGCTACACCTTC.

CDR3 loop: CASSIHSPSLAGLYNEQFF. CDR3 nucleotide sequence: TGTGCCAGCAGCATCCATTCCCCCTCCCTAGCGGGGCTTTACAATGAGCAGTTCTTC. This chain links TRBV9 with TRBJ2-1, with 9 positions matching TRBD2. There are 19 residues in the CDR3. Germline values: CDR1 SGDLS, CDR2 YYNGEE. Trimming removed 4 bases from V and 4 bases from J; junction bases left unmatched: 18.

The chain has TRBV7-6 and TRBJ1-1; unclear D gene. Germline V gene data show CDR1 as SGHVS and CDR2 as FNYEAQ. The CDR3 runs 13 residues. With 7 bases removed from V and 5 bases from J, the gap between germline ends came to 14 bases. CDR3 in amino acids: CASTTGWATEAFF. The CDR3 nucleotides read TGTGCCAGCACCACGGGCTGGGCGACTGAAGCTTTCTTT.

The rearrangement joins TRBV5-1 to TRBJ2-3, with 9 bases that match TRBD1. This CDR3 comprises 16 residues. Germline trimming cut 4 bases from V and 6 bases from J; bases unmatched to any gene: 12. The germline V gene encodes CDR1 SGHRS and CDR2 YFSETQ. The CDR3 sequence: CASSLGTGKGLDTQYF. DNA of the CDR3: TGCGCCAGCAGCCTGGGGACAGGGAAAGGTTTGGATACGCAGTATTTT.